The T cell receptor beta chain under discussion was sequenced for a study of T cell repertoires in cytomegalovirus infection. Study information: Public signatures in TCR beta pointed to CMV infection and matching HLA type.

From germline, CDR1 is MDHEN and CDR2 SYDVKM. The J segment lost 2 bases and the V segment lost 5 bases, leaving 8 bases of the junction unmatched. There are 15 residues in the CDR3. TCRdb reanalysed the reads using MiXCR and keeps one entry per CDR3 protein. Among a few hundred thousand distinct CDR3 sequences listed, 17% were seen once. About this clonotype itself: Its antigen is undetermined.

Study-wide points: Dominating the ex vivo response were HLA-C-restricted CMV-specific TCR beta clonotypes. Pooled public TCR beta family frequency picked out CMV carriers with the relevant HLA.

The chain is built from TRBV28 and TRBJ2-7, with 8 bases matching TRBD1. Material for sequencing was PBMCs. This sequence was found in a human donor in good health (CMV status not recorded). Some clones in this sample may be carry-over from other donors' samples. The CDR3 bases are TGTGCCAGCAGTGGGGGCGGGACAGGTCCCTACGAGCAGTACTTC. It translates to CASSGGGTGPYEQYF.